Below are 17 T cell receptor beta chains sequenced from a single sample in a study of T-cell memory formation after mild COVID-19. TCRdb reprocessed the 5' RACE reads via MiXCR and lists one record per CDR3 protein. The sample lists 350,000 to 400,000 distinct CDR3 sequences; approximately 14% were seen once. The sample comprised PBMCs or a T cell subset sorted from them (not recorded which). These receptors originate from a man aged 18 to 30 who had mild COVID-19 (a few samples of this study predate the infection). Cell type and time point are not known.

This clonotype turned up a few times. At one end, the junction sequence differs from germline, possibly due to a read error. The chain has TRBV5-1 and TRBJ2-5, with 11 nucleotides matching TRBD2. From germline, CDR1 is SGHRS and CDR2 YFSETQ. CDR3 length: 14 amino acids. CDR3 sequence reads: CASSLGLAGVSPVF. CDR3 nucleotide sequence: TGCGCCAGCAGCTTAGGACTAGCGGGCGTATCCCCCGTCTTC.

Here the CDR3 DNA reads TGCGCCAGCAGCCAAGATCTCCAGGACAGAAAGTACTTC. As protein: CASSQDLQDRKYF. The rearrangement uses TRBV4-3 and TRBJ2-4; D is possibly TRBD1 (6 bases). V lost 0 bases and J lost 14, with 14 bases in between. Germline assignment: CDR1 LGHNA and CDR2 YSLEER. CDR3 size: 13 residues.

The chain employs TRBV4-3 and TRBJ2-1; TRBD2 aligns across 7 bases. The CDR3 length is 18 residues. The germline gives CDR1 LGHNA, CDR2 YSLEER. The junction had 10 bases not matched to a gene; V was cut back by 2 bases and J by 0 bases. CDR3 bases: TGCGCCAGCAGCCAAACCAGACTAGCACCGGGCTCCTACAATGAGCAGTTCTTC. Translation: CASSQTRLAPGSYNEQFF.

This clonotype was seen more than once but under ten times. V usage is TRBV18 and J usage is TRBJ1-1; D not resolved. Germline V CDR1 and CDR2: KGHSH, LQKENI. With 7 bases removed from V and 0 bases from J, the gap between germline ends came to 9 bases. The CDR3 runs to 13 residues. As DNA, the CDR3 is TGTGCCAGCTGGCTCGACCTGAACACTGAAGCTTTCTTT. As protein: CASWLDLNTEAFF.

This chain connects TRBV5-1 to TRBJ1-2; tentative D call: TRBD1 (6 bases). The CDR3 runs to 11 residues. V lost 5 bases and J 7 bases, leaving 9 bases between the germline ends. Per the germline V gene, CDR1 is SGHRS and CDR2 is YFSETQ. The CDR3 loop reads CASRAGVGYTF. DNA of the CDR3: TGCGCCAGCAGAGCAGGGGTTGGCTACACCTTC.

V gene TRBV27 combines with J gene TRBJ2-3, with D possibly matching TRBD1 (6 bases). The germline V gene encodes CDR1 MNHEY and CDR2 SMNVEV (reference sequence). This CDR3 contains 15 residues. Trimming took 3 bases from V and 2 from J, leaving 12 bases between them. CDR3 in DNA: TGTGCCAGCAGTTTCACAGGGATTGACACAGATACGCAGTATTTT. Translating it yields CASSFTGIDTDTQYF.

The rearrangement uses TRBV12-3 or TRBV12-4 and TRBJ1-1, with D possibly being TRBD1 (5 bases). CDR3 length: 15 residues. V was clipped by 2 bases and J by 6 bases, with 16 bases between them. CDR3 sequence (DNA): TGTGCCAGCAGTTTATTTCTGGGGGGGGTACCTGAAGCTTTCTTT. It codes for CASSLFLGGVPEAFF.

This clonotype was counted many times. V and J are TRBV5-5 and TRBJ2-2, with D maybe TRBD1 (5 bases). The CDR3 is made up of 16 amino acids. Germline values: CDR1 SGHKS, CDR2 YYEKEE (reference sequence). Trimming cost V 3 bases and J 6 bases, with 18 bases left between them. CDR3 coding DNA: TGTGCCAGCAGCTCTTGTCAGGGCGCACCTTCCGGGGAGCTGTTTTTT. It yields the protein CASSSCQGAPSGELFF.

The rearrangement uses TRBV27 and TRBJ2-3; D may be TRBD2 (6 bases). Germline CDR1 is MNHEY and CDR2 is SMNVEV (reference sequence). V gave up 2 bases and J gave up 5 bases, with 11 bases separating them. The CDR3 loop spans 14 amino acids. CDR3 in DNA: TGTGCCAGCAGTTTAGGGAGGCGGAGAGATACGCAGTATTTT. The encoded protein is CASSLGRRRDTQYF.

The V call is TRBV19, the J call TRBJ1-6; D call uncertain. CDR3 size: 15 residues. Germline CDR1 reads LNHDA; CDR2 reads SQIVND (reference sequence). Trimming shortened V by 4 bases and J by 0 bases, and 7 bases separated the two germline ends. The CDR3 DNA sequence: TGTGCCAGTAGTACTCAAACCTCCTATAATTCACCCCTCCACTTT. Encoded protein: CASSTQTSYNSPLHF. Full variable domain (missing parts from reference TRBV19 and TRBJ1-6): DGGITQSPKYLFRKEGQNVTLSCEQNLNHDAMYWYRQDPGQGLRLIYYSQIVNDFQKGDIAEGYSVSREKKESFPLTVTSAQKNPTAFYLCASSTQTSYNSPLHFGNGTRLTVT.

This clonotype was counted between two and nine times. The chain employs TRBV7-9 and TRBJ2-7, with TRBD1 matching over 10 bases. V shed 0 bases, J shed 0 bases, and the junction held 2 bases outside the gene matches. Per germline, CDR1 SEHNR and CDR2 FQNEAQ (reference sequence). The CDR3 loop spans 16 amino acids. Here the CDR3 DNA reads TGTGCCAGCAGCTTAGCGGGACAGGGGATCTCCTACGAGCAGTACTTC. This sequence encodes CASSLAGQGISYEQYF.

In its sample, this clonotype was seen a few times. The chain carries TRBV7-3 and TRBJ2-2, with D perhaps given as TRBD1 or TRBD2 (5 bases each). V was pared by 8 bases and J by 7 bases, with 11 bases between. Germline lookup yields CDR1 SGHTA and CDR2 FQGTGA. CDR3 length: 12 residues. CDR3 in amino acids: CASGGAVGELFF. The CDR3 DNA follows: TGTGCCAGCGGGGGAGCCGTCGGGGAGCTGTTTTTT.

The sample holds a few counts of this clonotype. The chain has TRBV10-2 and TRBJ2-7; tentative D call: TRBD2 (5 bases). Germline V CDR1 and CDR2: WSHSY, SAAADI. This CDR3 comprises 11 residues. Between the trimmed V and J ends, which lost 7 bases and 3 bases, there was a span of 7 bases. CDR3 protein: CASIRGYEQYF. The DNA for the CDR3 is TGCGCCAGCATCCGGGGCTACGAGCAGTACTTC.

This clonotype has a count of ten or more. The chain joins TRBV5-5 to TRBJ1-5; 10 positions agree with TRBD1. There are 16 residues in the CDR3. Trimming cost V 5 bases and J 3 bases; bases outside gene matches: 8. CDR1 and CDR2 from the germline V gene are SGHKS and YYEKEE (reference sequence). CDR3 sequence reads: CASSGPGQGYNQPQHF. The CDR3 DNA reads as TGTGCCAGCAGTGGACCGGGACAGGGGTACAATCAGCCCCAGCATTTT.

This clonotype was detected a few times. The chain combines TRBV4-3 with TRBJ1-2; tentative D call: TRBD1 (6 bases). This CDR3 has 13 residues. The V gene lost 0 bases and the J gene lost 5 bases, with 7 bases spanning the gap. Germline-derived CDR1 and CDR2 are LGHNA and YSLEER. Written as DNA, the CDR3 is TGCGCCAGCAGCCAAGATACAGGGTATGGCTACACCTTC. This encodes CASSQDTGYGYTF.

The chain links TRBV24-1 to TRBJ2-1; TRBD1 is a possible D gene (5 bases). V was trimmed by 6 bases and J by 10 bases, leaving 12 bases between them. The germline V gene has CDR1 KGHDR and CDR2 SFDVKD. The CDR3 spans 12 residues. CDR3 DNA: TGTGCCACCAGTCCAAGGGGTCAAGAGCAGTTCTTC. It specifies CATSPRGQEQFF.

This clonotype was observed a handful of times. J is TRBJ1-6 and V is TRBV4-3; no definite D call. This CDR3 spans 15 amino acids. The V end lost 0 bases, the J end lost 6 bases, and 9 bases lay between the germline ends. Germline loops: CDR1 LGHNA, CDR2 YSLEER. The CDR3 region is CASSQDPRLNSPLHF. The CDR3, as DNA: TGCGCCAGCAGCCAAGATCCCCGGCTTAATTCACCCCTCCACTTT.